The source of this T cell receptor (beta chain) is a study of tumor and adjacent non-tumor tissue in lung cancer (dated by TCRdb to 2016 to 2018). Looking at the study overall: Of the cohort, eleven to twelve patients had adenocarcinoma, 2 had squamous cell carcinoma and 1 had small cell lung cancer. The roughly 15 patients were aged about 31 to 85 years, included around ten men and 5 women, and had TNM stage I to III disease. Sequencing generated a total of 125,075,908 productive TCRbeta reads, averaging roughly 3.9 million reads per sample. Using bulk TCRbeta repertoires from some 14 lung cancer patients, the study set lung tumor tissue side by side with matched distant non-tumor lung tissue. TCRbeta CDR3 sequencing was performed on about 29 paired specimens, with one tumor sample and one normal lung sample collected per patient.

Measured from the cysteine to the phenylalanine, the CDR3 is 14 residues long. The CDR3 DNA has 42 bases and is translated from base 1. CDR1 SGHAT and CDR2 FQDESV were looked up in the germline V gene (reference sequence). About this clonotype: Its antigen remains unidentified. The junction does not match germline at one end; this may be a read error.

RNA was extracted from bulk unsorted tissue and checked for quality with a NanoDrop ND-1000 and an Agilent 2100. Normal lung samples were distant non-tumor tissue taken more than 3 cm from the tumor edge. All donors had newly diagnosed lung cancer, had not received prior chemotherapy, and were admitted for thoracic surgery in China between August and November 2014. The study excluded patients who had received radiotherapy or chemotherapy before or who had another cancer at the same time. Surgical tissue pieces of roughly 1-2.2 cm3 were preserved in RNAlater solution and were kept at -80 degrees C until use. The paper's findings and limits, for the study overall: Younger patients had significantly higher TCR diversity, and higher tumor TCR diversity was associated with shorter overall and disease-free survival. Peripheral blood was not sequenced, so blood TCRbeta repertoires were not examined in the lung cancer patients of the study. TCR diversity (inverse Simpson) was significantly higher in tumor than in normal lung tissue (approximately 440 vs 150, P = 0.0075, Mann-Whitney U test). The top 100 clones accounted for a significantly larger cumulative portion of the repertoire in normal lung than in tumor tissue. Only about 16 patients were included in the cohort, and the need for larger samples and more detailed clinical data was noted by the authors. Neither the sequencing platform nor unique molecular identifiers are named or mentioned anywhere in the methods.

Receptors were amplified or captured by multiplex PCR. TCRdb names Illumina HiSeq 2500 as the instrument used. TCRbeta libraries were constructed through three rounds of nested PCR with primers (Table S4) according to protocols adapted from ARM-PCR. Before sequencing, PCR products of 200-500 bp were cut from the gel and purified using the QIAquick gel extraction kit. The published analysis was carried out like this. Reads were cleaned with Trimmomatic, merged with FLASH into complete CDR3 sequences, and assigned to V(D)J germline segments with MiTCR. Clonal diversity was computed as the inverse Simpson's index with VDJtools. Productive reads were defined as in-frame sequences without a premature stop codon. TCRdb passed the public sequencing reads through fastp at Q25 and MiXCR, retaining productive beta sequences. Rows matching on CDR3 protein sequence are summarized as one entry with the most common DNA and genes. The V and J calls, along with clone size, are taken from TCRdb and not from the paper's own processing. The sample yields 60,000 to 90,000 distinct CDR3 sequences; roughly 70% were counted once. 25% to 30% of the sample comes from the top ten.

The chain employs TRBV11-1 and TRBJ2-3; TRBD2 is perhaps the D gene, given 6 matching bases. This receptor was identified in a woman between 50 and 59 years old with non-small cell lung cancer. The source material was distant non-tumor lung tissue. The CDR3 is CASSLNGRPDTQYF. The sequenced DNA is TGTGCCAGCAGCTTGAACGGGAGACCAGATACACAGTATTTT.